This TCR beta chain was found in a study of blood T cells in healthy people across ages (dated by TCRdb to 2014 to 2015). For the wider study: In model experiments, template switching captured roughly one uniquely barcoded TCR beta cDNA molecule for every two T cells. Age-related changes in TCR beta repertoire diversity were measured in the study by deep sequencing normalized with unique cDNA molecular identifiers. The donors were divided into four age groups: young (average roughly 17 years), middle-aged (over 35), aged (approximately 62) and long-lived (about 84). Donors of different ages were randomly distributed across sequencing lanes to avoid experimental bias. Two additional independent replicas of 1 million unique cDNA reads from the same blood draw were analyzed for two donors (one aged 18 to 30 and one aged 80 or older).

Systemically healthy Caucasian individuals from Russia, 39 in total and aged about 6 to 95 years, were included as donors. Around 10 milliliters of peripheral blood were collected from each donor into EDTA-treated Vacutainer tubes. Ficoll-Paque density-gradient centrifugation was used to isolate PBMCs, with at least 7 million per sample. Trizol reagent was used to extract total RNA from PBMCs, with at least 6 micrograms per sample. Naive CD45RAhigh/CD27high T cell percentages were measured by flow cytometry on a PBMC aliquot from every donor. The investigation overall reported the following: Estimates of total diversity based on one million sequenced T cells were considered lower bounds and underestimates. Since profiling was done on bulk unsorted PBMCs, naive and antigen-experienced compartments could not be conclusively compared. The CMV infection status of donors was not known, potentially confounding age-related changes in expanded clonotypes. Compared with the aged group, more naive CD4+ T cells, fewer expanded clones and increased TCR diversity were shown by the long-lived group, suggesting age selection. A strong correlation was found between observed TCR beta diversity and the percentage of naive T cells measured by flow cytometry. As age increased, observed TCR beta diversity per million T cells dropped in a roughly linear way, and a significant reduction was already evident by age about 40.

Comment on this clonotype: Which antigen it targets is not known. Base quality data are lacking; no much larger clone is found one base away.

Library preparation was by 5' RACE. Sequencing used an Illumina HiSeq 2500. A second PCR of roughly 6 to 12 cycles was performed with a sample-barcoded 5' primer and a J-beta primer mix. A template-switch 5' adaptor carrying 12 random nucleotides introduced a unique molecular identifier onto each TCR beta cDNA molecule. At least 2.5 million CDR3-containing paired-end reads were obtained from each sample. First-strand cDNA synthesis was performed from all RNA using the Mint cDNA synthesis kit, with priming by a TRBC-specific oligonucleotide. All cDNA was treated with uracil-DNA glycosylase and then went through a first 18-cycle PCR with the universal primers M1SS and BC2_uni_R. As for how the authors treated the data: For normalization, 1 million high-quality reads, each with a distinct molecular identifier, were randomly selected from each sample. Reads with shared molecular identifiers were discarded instead of being binned into consensus sequences. MiTCR, run with a Q25 quality threshold and the strictest error-elimination algorithm, handled CDR3 identification, clonotype clustering and error correction. Lower-bound total TCR beta diversity was estimated with a nonparametric unseen species model using Euler transformation. TCRdb reprocessing: public reads trimmed at Q25 with fastp, clones called with MiXCR, in-frame beta chains kept. Duplicate CDR3 protein sequences are folded into a single record with the most common DNA and genes. Clone size and V and J calls follow TCRdb, not the original study. This sample is represented by around 500,000 distinct CDR3 sequences; roughly 43% of them were singletons. The top ten clonotypes cover approximately 25% of the sample.

Measured from the cysteine to the phenylalanine, the CDR3 is 15 residues long. Only CDR3 DNA remains: 45 bases, in frame from the first base. The V end loses 0 bases and the J end loses 5 bases, and a stretch of 13 bases separates them. The germline V gene sets CDR1 to SGHTA and CDR2 to FQGNSA. The TCR sequence derives from an elderly man in good health. The chain is made from TRBV7-2 and TRBJ1-2; the D gene cannot be resolved reliably. Input material: blood. The nucleotide sequence reads as follows: TGTGCCAGCAGCTTAGCGCCGGGGAATCGGTATGGCTACACCTTC. Its protein is CASSLAPGNRYGYTF. Reference TRBV7-2 and TRBJ1-2 proteins supply the regions before and after the CDR3; the full variable domain is: GAGVSQSPSNKVTEKGKDVELRCDPISGHTALYWYRQSLGQGLEFLIYFQGNSAPDKSGLPSDRFSAERTGGSVSTLTIQRTQQEDSAVYLCASSLAPGNRYGYTFGSGTRLTVV.